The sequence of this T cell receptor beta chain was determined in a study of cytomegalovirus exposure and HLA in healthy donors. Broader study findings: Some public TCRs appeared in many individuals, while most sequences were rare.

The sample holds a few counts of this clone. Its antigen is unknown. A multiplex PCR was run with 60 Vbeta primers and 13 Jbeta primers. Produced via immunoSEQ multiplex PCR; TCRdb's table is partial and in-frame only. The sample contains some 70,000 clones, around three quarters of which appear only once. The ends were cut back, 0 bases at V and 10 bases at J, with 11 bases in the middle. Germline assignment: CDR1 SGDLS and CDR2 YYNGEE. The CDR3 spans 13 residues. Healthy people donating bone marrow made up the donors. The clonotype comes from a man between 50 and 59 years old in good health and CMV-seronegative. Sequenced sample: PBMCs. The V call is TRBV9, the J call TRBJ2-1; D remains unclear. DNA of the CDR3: TGTGCCAGCAGCGTAGTCAGGTCTTCCGAGCAGTTCTTC. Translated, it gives CASSVVRSSEQFF.